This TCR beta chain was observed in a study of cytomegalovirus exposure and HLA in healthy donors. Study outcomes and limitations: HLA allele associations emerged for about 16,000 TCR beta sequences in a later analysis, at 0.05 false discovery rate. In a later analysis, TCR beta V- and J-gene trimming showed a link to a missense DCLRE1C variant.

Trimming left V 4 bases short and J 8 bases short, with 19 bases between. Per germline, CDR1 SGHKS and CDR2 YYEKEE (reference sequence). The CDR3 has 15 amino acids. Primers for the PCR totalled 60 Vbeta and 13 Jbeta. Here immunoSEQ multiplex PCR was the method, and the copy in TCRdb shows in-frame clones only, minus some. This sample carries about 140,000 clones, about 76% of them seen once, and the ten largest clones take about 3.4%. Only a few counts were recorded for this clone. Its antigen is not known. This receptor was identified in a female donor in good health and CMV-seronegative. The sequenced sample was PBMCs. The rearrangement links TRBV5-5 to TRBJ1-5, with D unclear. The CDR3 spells CASSQLWGEREPQHF. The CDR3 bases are TGTGCCAGCAGCCAGCTATGGGGAGAAAGAGAGCCCCAGCATTTT.